This TCR beta chain was sequenced during a study of T-cell memory formation after mild COVID-19 (dated by TCRdb to the early 2020s). Study-level background: Most TCR sequence clusters were specific to one of the two donors. Longitudinal TCRalpha and TCRbeta repertoire sequencing tracked T-cell clones expanding and contracting after mild COVID-19 in a couple of donors. Two young, previously healthy adult volunteers, one female and one male, were included in the cohort. Study-wide conclusions, independent of this receptor: Clones that contracted from day 15 to 85 showed balanced CD4/CD8 phenotypes, whereas a second wave of clones that expanded from day 15 to 37 leaned towards CD4+. The detection of some responding clones in pre-infection memory suggests that pre-existing cross-reactive memory T cells joined the SARS-CoV-2 response. Only a couple of mild cases were covered by the study, and larger cohorts that include severe cases with pre-infection samples were considered necessary. Contracting CD4+ clones turned up mainly in the CM and EM memory subsets, whereas EMRA was where CD8+ clones were enriched. The second-wave clones that peaked on day 37 were not confirmed to be SARS-CoV-2 specific.

The CDR3, from cysteine to phenylalanine, totals 15 residues. The retained sequence is limited to the CDR3, 45 bases, with the frame set at the first base. Reading the germline V gene gives CDR1 SGHTA and CDR2 FQGNSA. At the junction V is shortened by 5 bases and J by 4 bases; bases outside the gene matches: 8. This clonotype appeared many times. The specificity of this receptor is unknown. Qualities for individual bases were not recorded, and no much larger clone is one base off. Ficoll-Paque density gradient centrifugation was the method used to isolate PBMCs. The sequencer was an Illumina NovaSeq 6000. cDNA libraries for TCRalpha and TCRbeta were prepared by 5'RACE using constant-segment primers, with sample barcodes and unique molecular identifiers added. RNA was extracted from every sample with Trizol reagent. Amplification of the libraries took two PCR steps, and the second step added a second sample barcode plus Illumina TruSeq adapters. Sequencing of libraries was performed on an Illumina NovaSeq with 2 x 150 bp paired-end reads. On the authors' methods: Reads were demultiplexed and collapsed into UMI-guided consensus sequences with migec v1.2.7. Using mixcr v2.1.11, the UMI consensuses were aligned to TRA and TRB V and J templates and assembled into clonotypes. A clonotype was counted as expanded or contracted only if both edgeR and NoisET called the change significant, with noise models trained on biological replicates. edgeR calls used a false discovery rate-adjusted p below 0.01 and a log2 fold-change threshold of 1. As an exploratory analysis of dynamics, PCA with hierarchical clustering was applied to max-normalized trajectories of the 1000 most abundant clonotypes. The CD4 or CD8 phenotype of responding clones was assigned using the separately sequenced CD4+ and CD8+ repertoires. Starting from the raw public reads, TCRdb applied fastp trimming at Q25, assembled clones with MiXCR and retained in-frame beta chains. Rows matching on CDR3 protein sequence are summarized as one entry with the most common DNA and genes. For this entry, the V and J calls and clone size follow TCRdb and not the study's own pipeline. In this sample the table shows 90,000 to 120,000 distinct CDR3 sequences, 13% to 15% of which occur a single time. The top ten hold roughly 40% of the sample.

The V gene is TRBV7-2 and the J gene is TRBJ2-3; TRBD2 aligns with 8 central bases. Sample: PBMCs or a T cell subset sorted from them (not recorded which). This clonotype originated in a man between 18 and 29 years old who had mild COVID-19 (a few samples of this study predate the infection). The sample titles of this study are shuffled in the database, so cell type and time point are left out; the donor was told from shared clones. CDR3 region: CASSRRGGRADTQYF. The sequenced DNA is TGTGCCAGCAGCCGCCGGGGGGGAAGGGCAGATACGCAGTATTTT.